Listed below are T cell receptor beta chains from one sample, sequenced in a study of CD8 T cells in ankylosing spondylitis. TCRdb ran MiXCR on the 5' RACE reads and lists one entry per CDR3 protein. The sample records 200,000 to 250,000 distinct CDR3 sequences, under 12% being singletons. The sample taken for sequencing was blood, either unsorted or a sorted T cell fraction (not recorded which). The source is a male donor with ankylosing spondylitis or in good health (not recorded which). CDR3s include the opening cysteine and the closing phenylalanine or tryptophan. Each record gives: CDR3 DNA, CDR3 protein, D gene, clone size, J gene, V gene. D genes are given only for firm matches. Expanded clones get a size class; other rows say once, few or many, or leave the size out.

CDR3nt: TGTGCCAGCAGTTTAGCGACTCCTAGCTCCTACAATGAGCAGTTCTTC
CDR3aa: CASSLATPSSYNEQFF
d_gene: NA
abundance: many
j_gene: TRBJ2-1
v_gene: TRBV12-3/TRBV12-4

CDR3nt: TGTGCTAGCAGCCTGGACTCCGGGGAGCTGTTTTTT
CDR3aa: CASSLDSGELFF
d_gene: NA
abundance: many
j_gene: TRBJ2-2
v_gene: TRBV12-3/TRBV12-4

CDR3nt: TGCAGTGCTAGAGACATCGCAGCCCTGGGCACTGAAGCTTTCTTT
CDR3aa: CSARDIAALGTEAFF
d_gene: NA
abundance: many
j_gene: TRBJ1-1
v_gene: TRBV20-1

CDR3nt: TGCGCCAGCAGCTTGAGGCCAGGGCCCGACACTGAAGCTTTCTTT
CDR3aa: CASSLRPGPDTEAFF
d_gene: NA
abundance: many
j_gene: TRBJ1-1
v_gene: TRBV5-1

CDR3nt: TGCAGTGCTGGGCTCCCCGGGACAGGGAATTATGGGGAGCAGTTCTTC
CDR3aa: CSAGLPGTGNYGEQFF
d_gene: TRBD1
abundance: NA
j_gene: TRBJ2-1
v_gene: TRBV20-1

CDR3nt: TGTGCCAGCAGCCAAGATTTTTTTAGGCAGAGTAATGAAAAACTGTTTTTT
CDR3aa: CASSQDFFRQSNEKLFF
d_gene: NA
abundance: few
j_gene: TRBJ1-4
v_gene: TRBV3-1

CDR3nt: TGTGCCAGCAGCCCCTTGCCCTCTGGGGCCAACGTCCTGACTTTC
CDR3aa: CASSPLPSGANVLTF
d_gene: NA
abundance: NA
j_gene: TRBJ2-6
v_gene: TRBV12-3/TRBV12-4

CDR3nt: TGTGCCAGCAGCTTAGCAAGAAGCATCGGGACAGGACAACTCTACACCTTC
CDR3aa: CASSLARSIGTGQLYTF
d_gene: TRBD1
abundance: NA
j_gene: TRBJ1-2
v_gene: TRBV7-8

CDR3nt: TGTGCCAGCAGCGGGCCGTACGGGACGAACACCGGGGAGCTGTTTTTT
CDR3aa: CASSGPYGTNTGELFF
d_gene: NA
abundance: many
j_gene: TRBJ2-2
v_gene: TRBV7-9

CDR3nt: TGTGCCAGCACCCGGGACAGGGGGCACGCAGATACGCAGTATTTT
CDR3aa: CASTRDRGHADTQYF
d_gene: TRBD1
abundance: many
j_gene: TRBJ2-3
v_gene: TRBV2

CDR3nt: TGTGCCAGCAGTCATATGACTGGGGCCAACGTCCTGACTTTC
CDR3aa: CASSHMTGANVLTF
d_gene: NA
abundance: few
j_gene: TRBJ2-6
v_gene: TRBV5-6

CDR3nt: TGTGCCAGCTTGGGTTTCGGCTATGGCTACACCTTC
CDR3aa: CASLGFGYGYTF
d_gene: NA
abundance: NA
j_gene: TRBJ1-2
v_gene: TRBV12-3/TRBV12-4

CDR3nt: TGTGCCAGCAGCTTACGGGGGACAGGGGTAATCGATGAGCAGTTCTTC
CDR3aa: CASSLRGTGVIDEQFF
d_gene: TRBD1
abundance: NA
j_gene: TRBJ2-1
v_gene: TRBV7-2

CDR3nt: TGTGCCAGCAGCTTACACCAGGGGAAGCAGCCCCAGCATTTT
CDR3aa: CASSLHQGKQPQHF
d_gene: NA
abundance: many
j_gene: TRBJ1-5
v_gene: TRBV7-2

CDR3nt: TGCAGTGTTGGCAAGAACGGGGGACGGGGCAATCAGCCCCAGCATTTT
CDR3aa: CSVGKNGGRGNQPQHF
d_gene: NA
abundance: NA
j_gene: TRBJ1-5
v_gene: TRBV20-1

CDR3nt: TGTGCCAGCAGCTTGGCGAGCCAAGGTCGTGGGTACGCTGAAGCTTTCTTT
CDR3aa: CASSLASQGRGYAEAFF
d_gene: NA
abundance: NA
j_gene: TRBJ1-1
v_gene: TRBV5-1

CDR3nt: TGTGCCAGTAGTAATCGCCACCGGAACACTGAAGCTTTCTTT
CDR3aa: CASSNRHRNTEAFF
d_gene: NA
abundance: many
j_gene: TRBJ1-1
v_gene: TRBV19

CDR3nt: TGTGCCATCAGTGATGGGACAGGCACTGAAGCTTTCTTT
CDR3aa: CAISDGTGTEAFF
d_gene: TRBD1
abundance: many
j_gene: TRBJ1-1
v_gene: TRBV10-3